A single sample is the source of the 17 T cell receptor beta chains below, sequenced in a study of T cell changes during pregnancy in multiple sclerosis. TCRdb keeps only in-frame clones here, not all; method: immunoSEQ multiplex PCR. The sample holds tens of thousands of clones; 87% are singletons and the top ten take about 7.5%. The material sequenced was CD8+ T cells from peripheral blood mononuclear cells, taken before pregnancy. These receptors came from a female donor with multiple sclerosis, enrolled in a pregnancy study.

This clone was observed once. The V call is TRBV28, the J call TRBJ2-3, with D possibly matching TRBD2 (7 bases). The V and J ends lost 2 bases and 2 bases respectively, with 11 bases between them. This CDR3 has 15 residues. Germline V gene lookup returns CDR1 MDHEN and CDR2 SYDVKM. The CDR3 here is CASSLEGGDTDTQYF. CDR3 coding DNA: TGTGCCAGCAGTTTAGAGGGGGGGGACACAGATACGCAGTATTTT.

The chain is built from TRBV6-1 and TRBJ2-1; D possibly corresponds to TRBD2 (6 bases). The CDR3 runs to 15 residues. Trimming took off 10 bases at V and 0 bases at J, with 16 bases between the two ends. Germline V gene data show CDR1 as MNHNS and CDR2 as SASEGT. CDR3 residues: CATRDFPPSYNEQFF. The CDR3 bases are TGTGCCACTCGGGACTTTCCGCCCTCCTACAATGAGCAGTTCTTC.

The V and J genes are TRBV2 and TRBJ2-1, with D tentatively TRBD2 (5 bases). The CDR3 runs to 14 residues. Trimming took off 3 bases at V and 4 bases at J, with 10 bases between the two ends. Germline V gene data show CDR1 as SNHLY and CDR2 as FYNNEI. Here the CDR3 reads CASSDAGRYNEQFF. The CDR3, as DNA: TGTGCCAGCAGTGATGCGGGCCGTTACAATGAGCAGTTCTTC.

This chain links TRBV6-1 with TRBJ2-7; 8 nucleotides match TRBD2. The CDR3 contains 13 residues. Germline values: CDR1 MNHNS, CDR2 SASEGT. The V segment lost 9 bases and the J segment 0 bases; nucleotides outside the gene matches: 4. The CDR3 loop is CASDGGGSYEQYF. CDR3 coding DNA: TGTGCCAGTGACGGGGGGGGCTCCTACGAGCAGTACTTC.

The rearrangement links TRBV11-2 to TRBJ2-2; tentative D call: TRBD1 (5 bases). The CDR3 length is 14 residues. V was shortened by 1 base and J by 6 bases, with 9 bases between the two germline ends. CDR1 SGHAT and CDR2 FQNNGV come from the germline V gene. The CDR3 coding sequence is TGTGCCAGCAGCTTAGCCAACAGGCCCGGGGAGCTGTTTTTT. Encoded protein: CASSLANRPGELFF. Complete variable domain (other parts from reference TRBV11-2 and TRBJ2-2): EAGVAQSPRYKIIEKRQSVAFWCNPISGHATLYWYQQILGQGPKLLIQFQNNGVVDDSQLPKDRFSAERLKGVDSTLKIQPAKLEDSAVYLCASSLANRPGELFFGEGSRLTVL.

V usage is TRBV7-9 and J usage is TRBJ2-7; the match to TRBD1 covers 8 bases. Per the germline V gene, CDR1 is SEHNR and CDR2 is FQNEAQ (reference sequence). The ends lost 3 bases at V and 3 bases at J; junction bases unmatched: 4. The CDR3 covers 14 residues. CDR3 in DNA: TGTGCCAGCAGCTTCAAACAGGGGGTCTACGAGCAGTACTTC. Its protein product is CASSFKQGVYEQYF.

The chain links TRBV13 to TRBJ2-3; D gene ambiguous. V lost 5 bases, J lost 4 bases, and 10 bases lay in between. Germline values: CDR1 PRHDT, CDR2 FYEKMQ (reference sequence). This CDR3 comprises 13 residues. In DNA, the CDR3 is TGTGCCAGCAGCCCCGCAGTACCAGATACGCAGTATTTT. Translated, it gives CASSPAVPDTQYF.

This rearrangement joins TRBV7-8 to TRBJ1-1; 12 bases align to TRBD1. The CDR3 consists of 17 residues. Germline CDR1 reads SGHVS; CDR2 reads FQNEAQ. The V segment lost 5 bases and the J segment 3 bases; nucleotides outside the gene matches: 10. In DNA form, the CDR3 reads TGTGCCAGCAGCCGGGGGACAGGGGGCATCCAGGACACTGAAGCTTTCTTT. This codes for CASSRGTGGIQDTEAFF.

V gene TRBV25-1 combines with J gene TRBJ1-4, with 7 bases identical to TRBD1. Unmatched junction bases numbered 5, after V lost 1 base and J lost 6 bases. CDR1 is MGHDK and CDR2 is SYGVNS in the germline V gene. The CDR3 consists of 15 residues. In nucleotides, the CDR3 is TGTGCCAGCAGTGAATGGGACAGCGGCTATGAAAAACTGTTTTTT. Protein: CASSEWDSGYEKLFF.

V and J are TRBV19 and TRBJ1-1; D remains unclear. The CDR3 loop spans 11 amino acids. Germline-derived CDR1 and CDR2 are LNHDA and SQIVND (reference sequence). The V and J ends lost 5 bases and 7 bases respectively, with 8 bases between them. The CDR3: CASSLSVEAFF. In DNA form, the CDR3 reads TGTGCCAGTAGTCTCTCAGTTGAAGCTTTCTTT. Using reference TRBV19 and TRBJ1-1 for the parts outside the CDR3, the full variable domain is DGGITQSPKYLFRKEGQNVTLSCEQNLNHDAMYWYRQDPGQGLRLIYYSQIVNDFQKGDIAEGYSVSREKKESFPLTVTSAQKNPTAFYLCASSLSVEAFFGQGTRLTVV.

This chain joins TRBV27 and TRBJ2-5; weak D call: TRBD2 (8 bases). V lost 5 bases to trimming and J lost 5 bases, with 21 bases between them. Germline loops: CDR1 MNHEY, CDR2 SMNVEV (reference sequence). The CDR3 has 16 residues. The CDR3 sequence: CASSNNGLAGGETQYF. CDR3 nucleotide sequence: TGTGCCAGCAGTAATAACGGACTAGCAGGGGGTGAGACCCAGTACTTC.

This clone was seen just once. V is TRBV9 and J is TRBJ1-2; D possibly corresponds to TRBD1 (5 bases). Germline CDR1 SGDLS, CDR2 YYNGEE. There are 14 residues in the CDR3. V gave up 0 bases and J gave up 3 bases, with 9 bases separating them. Here the CDR3 reads CASSVEGNDYGYTF. Here the CDR3 DNA reads TGTGCCAGCAGCGTAGAGGGGAATGACTATGGCTACACCTTC.

This chain connects TRBV4-3 to TRBJ2-2; no clear D. Germline CDR1 and CDR2: LGHNA and YSLEER. The CDR3 consists of 15 residues. Trimming removed 4 bases from V and 1 base from J, with 10 bases in between. For the CDR3, the DNA is TGCGCCAGCAGCCCTCACGCGGAGAACACCGGGGAGCTGTTTTTT. Its protein product is CASSPHAENTGELFF.

With regard to this clone: Additional DNA sequences in this sample encode the identical CDR3. The J gene is TRBJ2-7, the V gene TRBV27; TRBD1 might be the D (5 bases). Germline lookup yields CDR1 MNHEY and CDR2 SMNVEV (reference sequence). This CDR3 contains 14 residues. V was clipped by 3 bases and J by 0 bases, with 9 bases between them. In nucleotides, the CDR3 is TGTGCCAGCAGTTTTGGCGACAGCTCCTACGAGCAGTACTTC. Its translation is CASSFGDSSYEQYF.

This chain links TRBV10-3 with TRBJ1-1, with unresolved D. This CDR3 contains 14 residues. Germline loops: CDR1 ENHRY, CDR2 SYGVKD. The V end lost 4 bases, the J end lost 3 bases, and 12 bases lay between the germline ends. The CDR3 is CAISALLRDTEAFF. The CDR3 region has the DNA TGTGCCATCAGTGCTCTCCTCCGAGACACTGAAGCTTTCTTT.

The chain joins TRBV7-9 to TRBJ2-3; 7 positions agree with TRBD1. The germline V gene has CDR1 SEHNR and CDR2 FQNEAQ (reference sequence). The V gene end was trimmed by 7 bases and the J gene end by 3 bases; junction bases not matched to a gene: 13. This CDR3 spans 16 amino acids. The CDR3 coding sequence is TGTGCCAGCACAACTGCCGACAGGGTTGCTACAGATACGCAGTATTTT. This sequence encodes CASTTADRVATDTQYF.

The V call is TRBV5-6, the J call TRBJ2-1, with 8 bases that match TRBD1. From germline, CDR1 is SGHDT and CDR2 YYEEEE. CDR3 length: 13 residues. The V and J ends lost 3 bases and 6 bases, in that order; junction bases with no gene match: 2. CDR3 DNA: TGTGCCAGCAGCTGGACAGGGCTCAATGAGCAGTTCTTC. It yields the protein CASSWTGLNEQFF. Looking up the rest from reference TRBV5-6 and TRBJ2-1 gives the full variable domain: DAGVTQSPTHLIKTRGQQVTLRCSPKSGHDTVSWYQQALGQGPQFIFQYYEEEERQRGNFPDRFSGHQFPNYSSELNVNALLLGDSALYLCASSWTGLNEQFFGPGTRLTVL.